Presented here are 3 T cell receptor beta chains from one specimen sequenced in a study of cytomegalovirus exposure and HLA in healthy donors (dated by TCRdb to about 2017). Library preparation employed the immunoSEQ multiplex PCR assay. For the multiplex PCR, a mixture combining 60 forward primers for TCR Vbeta segments and 13 reverse primers for TCR Jbeta segments was used. Drawn from immuneACCESS, this table holds only the in-frame rearrangements with V and J called that TCRdb kept. Clones are partly lost; checked studies trace under half to an unresolved V gene and leave the rest unexplained. The sample data list tens of thousands of clones, and 60% to 85% of these were observed just once. The biggest ten clones account for 4.5% to 7% of the sample. The source material was PBMCs. These receptors all stem from a male donor in good health and CMV-seropositive.

The V gene is TRBV30, the J gene TRBJ1-5; possibly TRBD1 for D (5 bases). Trimming took 4 bases from V and 5 from J, leaving 12 bases between them. This CDR3 comprises 13 residues. CDR1 GTSNPN and CDR2 SVGIG come from the germline V gene (reference sequence). Written as DNA, the CDR3 is TGTGCCTGGAACCGGCAGGGATATCAGCCCCAGCATTTT. Translating it yields CAWNRQGYQPQHF.

The chain carries TRBV7-2 and TRBJ1-2; D might be TRBD1 (6 bases). The CDR3 has 15 amino acids. Germline assignment: CDR1 SGHTA and CDR2 FQGNSA. Trimming cost V 1 base and J 5 bases, with 14 bases left between them. CDR3 protein: CASSLDRGAGYGYTF. As DNA, the CDR3 is TGTGCCAGCAGCTTAGATCGGGGGGCTGGGTATGGCTACACCTTC.

The rearrangement uses TRBV30 and TRBJ1-3, with TRBD1 matching 7 bases. V was clipped by 0 bases and J by 9 bases; unmatched bases: 8. The length of the CDR3 is 14 residues. Germline V CDR1 and CDR2: GTSNPN, SVGIG (reference sequence). The CDR3 reads CAWSVGGQEITIYF. The CDR3 coding sequence is TGTGCCTGGAGTGTAGGGGGCCAAGAAATCACCATATATTTT.